This entry lists 2 T cell receptor beta chains sequenced from one sample in a study of identical twins. TCRdb recomputed calls from the 5' RACE reads with MiXCR, one row per CDR3 protein. The sample records roughly 570,000 distinct CDR3 sequences, approximately 10% being singletons. These same records also appear under a second study, on yellow fever vaccine responses in identical twins.

Sequencing input: PBMCs. The receptors shown here come from a woman younger than 35 in good health.

The chain employs TRBV5-1 and TRBJ2-4, with D tentatively TRBD1 (6 bases). The CDR3 is 13 amino acids. The V gene's germline CDR1 is SGHRS and CDR2 YFSETQ. The V end was cut by 3 bases, the J end by 4 bases, with 8 bases between. The CDR3 spells CASSSQGKNIQYF. CDR3 nucleotides: TGCGCCAGCAGCTCCCAGGGGAAAAACATTCAGTACTTC. The variable domain in full, completed from reference TRBV5-1 and TRBJ2-4, reads KAGVTQTPRYLIKTRGQQVTLSCSPISGHRSVSWYQQTPGQGLQFLFEYFSETQRNKGNFPGRFSGRQFSNSRSEMNVSTLELGDSALYLCASSSQGKNIQYFGAGTRLSVL.

V usage is TRBV10-3 and J usage is TRBJ2-3; 7 bases are a match to TRBD2. After removal of 6 bases from V and 8 bases from J, the junction contained 14 bases not matched to a gene. Germline assignment: CDR1 ENHRY and CDR2 SYGVKD. The CDR3 has 15 residues. This CDR3 is CAIRGDWGGRLTQYF. The CDR3 DNA reads as TGTGCCATCAGAGGCGACTGGGGCGGGAGACTTACGCAGTATTTT.